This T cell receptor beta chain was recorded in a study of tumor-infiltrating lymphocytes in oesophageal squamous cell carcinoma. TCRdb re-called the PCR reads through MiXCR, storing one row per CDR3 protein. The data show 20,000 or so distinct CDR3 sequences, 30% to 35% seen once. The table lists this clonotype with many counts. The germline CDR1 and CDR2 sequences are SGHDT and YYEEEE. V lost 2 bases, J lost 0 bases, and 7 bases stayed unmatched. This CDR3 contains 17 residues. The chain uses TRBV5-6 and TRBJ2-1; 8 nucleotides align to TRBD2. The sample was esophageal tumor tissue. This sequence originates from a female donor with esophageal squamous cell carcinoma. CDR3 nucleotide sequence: TGTGCCAGCAGCTTATGGGTTAGCGGGAACTCCTACAATGAGCAGTTCTTC. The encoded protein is CASSLWVSGNSYNEQFF.